Following are 10 T cell receptor beta chains from one sample sequenced in a study of blood T cell repertoires in COVID-19. Here immunoSEQ multiplex PCR was the method, and the copy in TCRdb shows in-frame clones only, minus some. This repertoire shows about 330,000 clones, approximately 89% found once; its top ten account for over 4%. The sequenced material came from PBMCs or T cells enriched from blood (not recorded which). All receptors derive from a woman under 40 who had recovered from COVID-19.

This sequence joins TRBV15 and TRBJ2-5; 8 nucleotides agree with TRBD2. The trim removed 0 bases at V and 5 bases at J, leaving 11 bases unmatched. The CDR3 contains 17 residues. Germline lookup yields CDR1 LNHNV and CDR2 YYDKDF (reference sequence). CDR3 in amino acids: CATSRDRAGGDLETQYF. Written as DNA, the CDR3 is TGTGCCACCAGCAGAGATAGGGCGGGGGGCGATCTCGAGACCCAGTACTTC.

This sequence joins TRBV6-2 or TRBV6-3 and TRBJ1-1; the D gene is possibly TRBD1 (5 bases). Germline V CDR1 and CDR2: MNHEY, SVGEGT. The CDR3 sequence is 16 residues long. With 6 bases removed from V and 2 bases from J, the gap between germline ends came to 19 bases. CDR3 region: CASSPEGRASNTEAFF. The CDR3 DNA reads as TGTGCCAGCAGCCCAGAAGGCAGGGCAAGTAACACTGAAGCTTTCTTT.

V is TRBV12-5 and J is TRBJ2-5, with a possible D match to TRBD2 (5 bases). Germline CDR1 reads LGHNT; CDR2 reads FRNRAP. The length of the CDR3 is 14 residues. With 3 bases removed from V and 0 bases from J, the gap between germline ends came to 8 bases. This chain's CDR3 is CASGLGGYQETQYF. The CDR3 DNA reads as TGTGCTAGTGGTTTAGGCGGGTACCAAGAGACCCAGTACTTC.

This clone was seen once. V and J are TRBV27 and TRBJ1-2; D might be TRBD1 (5 bases). Trimming cost V 8 bases and J 8 bases, with 12 bases left between them. The CDR3 extends over 11 amino acids. Germline CDR1 is MNHEY and CDR2 is SMNVEV (reference sequence). CDR3 sequence: CASGRGEGYTF. The CDR3 region has the DNA TGTGCCAGCGGTCGGGGGGAAGGCTACACCTTC.

On this clone: A read error may produce the germline difference seen at one junction end. The rearrangement links TRBV6-5 to TRBJ1-2; the D gene is possibly TRBD1 (5 bases). The length of the CDR3 is 13 residues. Germline loops: CDR1 MNHEY, CDR2 SVGAGI. CDR3 amino acids: CASTYRQSGGYTF. CDR3 DNA: TGTGCCAGCACTTACAGGCAGTCGGGAGGCTACACCTTC.

This chain joins TRBV5-6 and TRBJ1-2, with D possibly being TRBD1 (6 bases). Germline V CDR1 and CDR2: SGHDT, YYEEEE. The V end lost 0 bases, the J end lost 4 bases, and 16 bases lay between the germline ends. The CDR3 totals 16 residues. CDR3 loop: CASSLAGTWESYGYTF. CDR3 DNA: TGTGCCAGCAGCTTGGCCGGGACATGGGAGAGCTATGGCTACACCTTC.

V gene TRBV30 combines with J gene TRBJ1-1, with TRBD1 matching over 10 bases. V was pared by 8 bases and J by 0 bases, with 12 bases of the junction left unmatched. The germline CDR1 and CDR2 sequences are GTSNPN and SVGIG (reference sequence). The CDR3 spans 16 residues. CDR3 in amino acids: CAQADRGLRVNTEAFF. CDR3 in DNA: TGTGCCCAAGCCGACAGGGGGCTAAGGGTGAACACTGAAGCTTTCTTT.

In its sample, this clone was seen a few times. This sequence joins TRBV3-1 (or the pseudogene TRBV3-2) and TRBJ1-5, with a possible D match to TRBD1 (6 bases). The V gene's germline CDR1 is LGHDT and CDR2 YNNKEL (reference sequence). Trimming cost V 1 base and J 6 bases, with 16 bases left between them. There are 16 residues in the CDR3. CDR3 loop: CASSQGPSGGPQPQHF. The CDR3, as DNA: TGTGCCAGCAGCCAAGGCCCTTCGGGGGGCCCTCAGCCCCAGCATTTT.

The rearrangement joins TRBV9 to TRBJ1-1, with TRBD1 matching over 8 bases. Germline V gene lookup returns CDR1 SGDLS and CDR2 YYNGEE. The length of the CDR3 is 15 residues. V shed 0 bases and J 4 bases; nucleotides not matched to a gene: 5. The CDR3 is CASSVGTGRFTEAFF. Here the CDR3 DNA reads TGTGCCAGCAGCGTAGGGACAGGGAGGTTCACTGAAGCTTTCTTT.

This sequence joins TRBV11-3 and TRBJ2-7; unclear D gene. This CDR3 has 12 residues. Germline V gene sequence: CDR1 SGHNT, CDR2 YENEEA. The ends were cut back, 2 bases at V and 4 bases at J, with 6 bases in the middle. CDR3 amino acids: CASSLNGYEQYF. CDR3 in DNA: TGTGCCAGCAGCTTAAACGGGTACGAGCAGTACTTC.